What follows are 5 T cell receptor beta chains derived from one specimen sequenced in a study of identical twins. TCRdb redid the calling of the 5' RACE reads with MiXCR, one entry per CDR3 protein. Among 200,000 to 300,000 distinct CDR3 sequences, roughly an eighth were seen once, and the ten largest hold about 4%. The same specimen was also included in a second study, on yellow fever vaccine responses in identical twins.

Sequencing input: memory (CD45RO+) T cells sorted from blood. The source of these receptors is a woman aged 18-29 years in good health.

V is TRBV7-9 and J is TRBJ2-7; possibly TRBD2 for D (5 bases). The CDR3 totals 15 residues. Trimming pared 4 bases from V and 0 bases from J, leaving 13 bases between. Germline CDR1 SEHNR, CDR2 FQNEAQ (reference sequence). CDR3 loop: CASSSDRGASYEQYF. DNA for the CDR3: TGTGCCAGCAGCTCGGACCGGGGAGCCTCCTACGAGCAGTACTTC.

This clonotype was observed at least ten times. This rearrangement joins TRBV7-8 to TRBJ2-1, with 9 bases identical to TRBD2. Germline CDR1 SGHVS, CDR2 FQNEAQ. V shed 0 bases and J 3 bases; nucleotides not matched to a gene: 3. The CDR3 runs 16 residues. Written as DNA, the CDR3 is TGTGCCAGCAGCTTAGCAGCGGGAGGTAACTACAATGAGCAGTTCTTC. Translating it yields CASSLAAGGNYNEQFF.

The CDR3 sequence: CASSLEAAVYEQYF. The CDR3 DNA is TGTGCCAGCAGCTTAGAAGCTGCAGTCTACGAGCAGTACTTC. The chain links TRBV11-2 to TRBJ2-7; D ambiguous. Germline assignment: CDR1 SGHAT and CDR2 FQNNGV. The CDR3 has 14 amino acids. The V end was cut by 0 bases, the J end by 3 bases, with 9 bases between. The variable domain in full, completed from reference TRBV11-2 and TRBJ2-7, reads EAGVAQSPRYKIIEKRQSVAFWCNPISGHATLYWYQQILGQGPKLLIQFQNNGVVDDSQLPKDRFSAERLKGVDSTLKIQPAKLEDSAVYLCASSLEAAVYEQYFGPGTRLTVT.

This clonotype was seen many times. The CDR3 region is CVVREDSYEQYF. CDR3 in DNA: TGCGTTGTGCGGGAGGATTCCTACGAGCAGTACTTC. V usage is TRBV29-1 and J usage is TRBJ2-7; TRBD2 agrees at 8 bases. CDR1 SQVTM and CDR2 ANQGSEA come from the germline V gene. This CDR3 spans 12 amino acids.

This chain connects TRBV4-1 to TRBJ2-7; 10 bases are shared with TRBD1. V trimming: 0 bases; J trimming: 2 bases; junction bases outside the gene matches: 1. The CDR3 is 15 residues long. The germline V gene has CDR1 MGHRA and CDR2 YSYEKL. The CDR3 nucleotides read TGCGCCAGCAGCCAAGAGGGACAGGGGCCCTACGAGCAGTACTTC. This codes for CASSQEGQGPYEQYF.